These 19 T cell receptor beta chains were sequenced from one sample in a study of T cells in localized non-small cell lung cancer. Method: immunoSEQ multiplex PCR; TCRdb's copy keeps in-frame clones and lacks some. Among 50,000 to 70,000 clones listed, approximately 90% were seen once. Material: peripheral blood, obtained before any cancer treatment. The receptors derive from a man aged 35 to 69 with stage I lung adenocarcinoma.

This CDR3 is CASSSHGGSEDTQYF. In DNA, the CDR3 is TGCGCCAGCAGCTCCCACGGCGGGAGTGAAGATACGCAGTATTTT. The chain uses TRBV5-1 and TRBJ2-3; 7 bases line up with TRBD2. Germline V gene lookup returns CDR1 SGHRS and CDR2 YFSETQ. J lost 5 bases, V lost 3 bases, and 9 bases had no gene match. CDR3 length: 15 residues.

J is TRBJ2-7 and V is TRBV10-1; D is unclear. Trimming shortened V by 6 bases and J by 4 bases, and 10 bases separated the two germline ends. Per germline, CDR1 WNHNN and CDR2 SYGVQD (reference sequence). The CDR3 covers 12 residues. CDR3 DNA sequence: TGCGCCAGCAGGAAGATGGGATACGAGCAGTACTTC. The encoded protein is CASRKMGYEQYF.

V usage is TRBV11-2 and J usage is TRBJ2-3; D unclear. The CDR3 covers 11 residues. The germline V gene encodes CDR1 SGHAT and CDR2 FQNNGV. Trimming left V 5 bases short and J 5 bases short, with 5 bases between. The CDR3 bases are TGTGCCAGCAGCGCCTTAGATACGCAGTATTTT. This translates into CASSALDTQYF. Supplemented by reference TRBV11-2 and TRBJ2-3, the full variable domain reads EAGVAQSPRYKIIEKRQSVAFWCNPISGHATLYWYQQILGQGPKLLIQFQNNGVVDDSQLPKDRFSAERLKGVDSTLKIQPAKLEDSAVYLCASSALDTQYFGPGTRLTVL.

The chain recombines TRBV10-3 with TRBJ1-1, with no clear D. This CDR3 has 13 residues. V lost 3 bases to trimming and J lost 5 bases, with 10 bases between them. The germline V gene encodes CDR1 ENHRY and CDR2 SYGVKD. CDR3 region: CAISDGVGTEAFF. For the CDR3, the DNA is TGTGCCATCAGTGACGGGGTTGGGACTGAAGCTTTCTTT.

This clone was seen more than once but under ten times. The rearrangement uses TRBV9 and TRBJ2-1; 13 bases align to TRBD2. V was pared by 4 bases and J by 7 bases, with 11 bases of the junction left unmatched. Germline lookup yields CDR1 SGDLS and CDR2 YYNGEE. The CDR3 extends over 17 amino acids. CDR3 DNA: TGTGCCAGCAGCTTCACGTCCGGGACTAGCGGGACTAATGAGCAGTTCTTC. As protein: CASSFTSGTSGTNEQFF. Looking up the rest from reference TRBV9 and TRBJ2-1 gives the full variable domain: DSGVTQTPKHLITATGQRVTLRCSPRSGDLSVYWYQQSLDQGLQFLIQYYNGEERAKGNILERFSAQQFPDLHSELNLSSLELGDSALYFCASSFTSGTSGTNEQFFGPGTRLTVL.

This rearrangement joins TRBV5-1 to TRBJ2-3; 10 positions agree with TRBD1. The CDR3 spans 16 residues. Losses at the gene ends were 5 bases for V and 1 base for J; bases not matched to a gene: 7. CDR1 and CDR2 from the germline V gene are SGHRS and YFSETQ. In DNA, the CDR3 is TGCGCCAGCAGACCTCTGACAGGGGGCGGCACAGATACGCAGTATTTT. Its translation: CASRPLTGGGTDTQYF.

For the CDR3, the DNA is TGTGCCAGCAGCATCGCTACCGGGACAGTTTATACCTACGAGCAGTACTTC. This sequence encodes CASSIATGTVYTYEQYF. The chain recombines TRBV5-6 with TRBJ2-7; TRBD1 aligns across 7 bases. J was trimmed by 2 bases and V by 4 bases; bases with no gene match: 15. Germline V gene data show CDR1 as SGHDT and CDR2 as YYEEEE. The CDR3 length is 17 residues.

The chain carries TRBV5-8 and TRBJ1-5, with D tentatively TRBD1 (6 bases). This CDR3 is built from 13 residues. Per the germline V gene, CDR1 is SGHTS and CDR2 is YDEGEE. The V end lost 4 bases, the J end lost 4 bases, and 9 bases lay between the germline ends. The CDR3 coding sequence is TGTGCCAGCAGCGAAACAGGGAATCAGCCCCAGCATTTT. Protein product: CASSETGNQPQHF.

The chain is built from TRBV18 and TRBJ2-5; 8 bases agree with TRBD2. Germline assignment: CDR1 KGHSH and CDR2 LQKENI. J gave up 4 bases and V 3 bases, and 7 bases lay outside the gene matches. The CDR3 extends over 15 amino acids. The CDR3 loop reads CASSPDAGGRETQYF. Written as DNA, the CDR3 is TGTGCCAGCTCACCGGACGCGGGGGGACGAGAGACCCAGTACTTC.

V usage is TRBV7-8 and J usage is TRBJ1-1; tentative D call: TRBD1 (6 bases). This CDR3 region has 18 residues. Germline CDR1 SGHVS, CDR2 FQNEAQ. The ends were cut back, 0 bases at V and 0 bases at J, with 17 bases in the middle. The CDR3 spells CASSLAGGYRALNTEAFF. CDR3 DNA: TGTGCCAGCAGCTTAGCCGGAGGTTACAGGGCCTTGAACACTGAAGCTTTCTTT.

The table lists this clone with a count of one. V and J are TRBV28 and TRBJ2-7; D possibly uses TRBD1 or TRBD2 (5 bases each). The V and J ends lost 6 bases and 0 bases respectively, with 15 bases between them. The CDR3 totals 15 residues. Germline CDR1 and CDR2: MDHEN and SYDVKM. The CDR3 protein is CASSRKPGSSYEQYF. The CDR3 DNA follows: TGTGCCAGCAGCCGAAAACCAGGGAGCTCCTACGAGCAGTACTTC.

This chain links TRBV6-6 with TRBJ2-7, with 9 nucleotides matching TRBD1. This CDR3 has 15 amino acids. Germline V lookup: CDR1 MNHNY, CDR2 SVGAGI (reference sequence). V was clipped by 4 bases and J by 7 bases; unmatched bases: 11. As DNA, the CDR3 is TGTGCCAGCAGTTCGGGACAGGGCCGGAATAGGGAGCAGTACTTC. Translated: CASSSGQGRNREQYF.

The chain has TRBV6-1 and TRBJ2-7; D may be TRBD1 or TRBD2 (5 bases each). Trimming stripped 8 bases from V and 2 bases from J, with 13 bases between. The CDR3 consists of 13 residues. The V gene's germline CDR1 is MNHNS and CDR2 SASEGT. The CDR3: CASQRDGAYEQYF. CDR3 sequence (DNA): TGTGCCAGCCAAAGGGACGGTGCCTACGAGCAGTACTTC.

CDR3 sequence (DNA): TGTGCCAGCAGTCGGGGGGGGGCTAGCGGGTTTGAGACCCAGTACTTC. Protein sequence: CASSRGGASGFETQYF. V gene TRBV27 combines with J gene TRBJ2-5, with TRBD2 matching 8 bases. CDR3 length: 16 residues. Germline V CDR1 and CDR2: MNHEY, SMNVEV (reference sequence). V lost 5 bases to trimming and J lost 5 bases; unmatched junction nucleotides: 13.

V gene TRBV4-1 combines with J gene TRBJ1-5, with D tentatively TRBD1 (6 bases). The germline V gene encodes CDR1 MGHRA and CDR2 YSYEKL. V lost 4 bases and J 6 bases, leaving 13 bases between the germline ends. The CDR3 spans 14 residues. CDR3 protein: CASSPKTGPQPQHF. The DNA of the CDR3 is TGCGCCAGCAGCCCGAAGACAGGCCCTCAGCCCCAGCATTTT.

The gene calls are TRBV11-2 and TRBJ2-1, with 9 bases that match TRBD2. Trimming took 5 bases from V and 0 from J; bases not matched to a gene: 8. CDR1 is SGHAT, CDR2 FQNNGV, per germline. The CDR3 extends over 17 amino acids. In DNA, the CDR3 is TGTGCCAGCAGCCCCCTGCCGGGACTAGCCTCCTACAATGAGCAGTTCTTC. Translation gives CASSPLPGLASYNEQFF.

V usage is TRBV2 and J usage is TRBJ2-7; D unresolved. From germline, CDR1 is SNHLY and CDR2 FYNNEI. The CDR3 extends over 11 amino acids. Trimming left V 2 bases short and J 6 bases short, with 5 bases between. The CDR3 region has the DNA TGTGCCAGCAGTGAATCGGCCGAGCAGTACTTC. This encodes CASSESAEQYF.

The gene calls are TRBV19 and TRBJ1-4, with a weak D call TRBD1 (5 bases). Trimming shortened V by 4 bases and J by 0 bases, and 15 bases separated the two germline ends. This CDR3 region has 17 residues. The germline CDR1 and CDR2 sequences are LNHDA and SQIVND (reference sequence). CDR3 coding DNA: TGTGCCAGTAGTAAAGATACAGGATTTGCAACTAATGAAAAACTGTTTTTT. Its translation is CASSKDTGFATNEKLFF.

The V call is TRBV2, the J call TRBJ2-1, with TRBD2 identical over 7 bases. Germline loops: CDR1 SNHLY, CDR2 FYNNEI. V was clipped by 8 bases and J by 8 bases; unmatched bases: 18. There are 16 residues in the CDR3. The DNA for the CDR3 is TGTGCCAGCTTGTGGCGGGAGAGGCCCCCATCGGATGAGCAGTTCTTC. It yields the protein CASLWRERPPSDEQFF. Full variable domain (remainder filled in from reference TRBV2 and TRBJ2-1): EPEVTQTPSHQVTQMGQEVILRCVPISNHLYFYWYRQILGQKVEFLVSFYNNEISEKSEIFDDQFSVERPDGSNFTLKIRSTKLEDSAMYFCASLWRERPPSDEQFFGPGTRLTVL.